This TCR beta chain was recorded in a study of shared clonotypes between healthy human individuals. An even split of each subset's genomic DNA across several immunoSEQ plates was performed. TCRdb's copy holds only in-frame clones and misses some; the assay was immunoSEQ multiplex PCR. The sample gives approximately 2,200,000 clones, 85% to 95% of which show up once; roughly 1.8% is in the top ten. The germline CDR1 and CDR2 sequences are MNHEY and SVGAGI. Trimming left V 10 bases short and J 6 bases short, with 12 bases between. There are 12 residues in the CDR3. CD45RO-negative, CCR7-positively selected cells formed the naive CD8 fraction, excluding terminally differentiated effector memory CD45RA+ cells. The study enrolled healthy HIV-negative adults without recent acute infections or vaccinations as donors. A word on this clone: Antigen specificity is unknown.

Study outcomes and limitations: Sorted-subset samples were not fully sequenced, rarefaction indicated.

Sequencing was done on a sample of naive CD8+ T cells from PBMCs. The receptor's source is a man aged 18-30 years in good health. Some clones in this sample may be carry-over from other donors' samples. The chain couples TRBV6-5 to TRBJ2-2, with a tentative D call TRBD2 (5 bases). CDR3 sequence (DNA): TGTGCCACCGGGATTGTATCCGGGGAGCTGTTTTTT. Protein sequence: CATGIVSGELFF.